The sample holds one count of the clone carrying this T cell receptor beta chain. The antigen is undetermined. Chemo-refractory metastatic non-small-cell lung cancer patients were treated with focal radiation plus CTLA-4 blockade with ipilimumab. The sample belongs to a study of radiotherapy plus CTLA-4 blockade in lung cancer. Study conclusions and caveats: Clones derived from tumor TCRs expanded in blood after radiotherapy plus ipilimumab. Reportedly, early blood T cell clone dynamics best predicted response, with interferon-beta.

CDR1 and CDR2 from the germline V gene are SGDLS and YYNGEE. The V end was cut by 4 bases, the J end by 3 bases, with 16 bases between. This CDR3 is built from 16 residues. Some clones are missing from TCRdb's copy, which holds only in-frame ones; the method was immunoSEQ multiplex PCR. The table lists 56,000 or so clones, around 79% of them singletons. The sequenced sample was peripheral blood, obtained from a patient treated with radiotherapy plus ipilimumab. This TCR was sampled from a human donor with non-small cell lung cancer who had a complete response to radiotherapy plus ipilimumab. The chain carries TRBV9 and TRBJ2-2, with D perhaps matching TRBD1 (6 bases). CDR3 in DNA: TGTGCCAGCAGCCCCCCGGCCAGGGGCTACACCGGGGAGCTGTTTTTT. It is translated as CASSPPARGYTGELFF. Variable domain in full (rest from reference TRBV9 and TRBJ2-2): DSGVTQTPKHLITATGQRVTLRCSPRSGDLSVYWYQQSLDQGLQFLIQYYNGEERAKGNILERFSAQQFPDLHSELNLSSLELGDSALYFCASSPPARGYTGELFFGEGSRLTVL.